Listed below are T cell receptor beta chains from one sample, sequenced in a study of beta chain features in type 1 diabetes. The protocol was immunoSEQ multiplex PCR, while the TCRdb copy is restricted to in-frame clones and leaves out a portion. Of around 260,000 clones listed, roughly 20% are singletons. Sequenced material: naive CD4+ T cells from blood. The receptors stem from a middle-aged woman with type 1 diabetes. Both conserved end residues are part of each CDR3. The D gene is left open where the match is weak. The size entry is marked missing in some rows and otherwise reads once, few, many or a size class.

v_gene: TRBV4-1
j_gene: TRBJ2-4
d_gene: .
abundance: .
CDR3nt: TGCGCCAGCAGCCAAGTCCCCGAGGGTTTCAGCGGCAAAAACATTCAGTACTTC
CDR3aa: CASSQVPEGFSGKNIQYF

v_gene: TRBV14
j_gene: TRBJ1-2
d_gene: TRBD1
abundance: .
CDR3nt: TGTGCCAGCAGCCAAGTCGAACAGGGGGCGGGTGGCTACACCTTC
CDR3aa: CASSQVEQGAGGYTF

v_gene: TRBV9
j_gene: TRBJ2-2
d_gene: .
abundance: .
CDR3nt: TGTGCCAGCAGCGGCGGAGGGAGGGGGACGGCGAACACCGGGGAGCTGTTTTTT
CDR3aa: CASSGGGRGTANTGELFF

v_gene: TRBV7-9
j_gene: TRBJ2-7
d_gene: TRBD2
abundance: .
CDR3nt: TGTGCCAGCAGCTTCACCCCCCTAGCGGGAGTTCTTTTCTACGAGCAGTACTTC
CDR3aa: CASSFTPLAGVLFYEQYF

v_gene: TRBV7-2
j_gene: TRBJ2-7
d_gene: .
abundance: .
CDR3nt: TGTGCCAGCAGCTTAGGGGAGACAAGCTCCTACGAGCAGTACTTC
CDR3aa: CASSLGETSSYEQYF

v_gene: TRBV9
j_gene: TRBJ1-4
d_gene: TRBD1
abundance: few
CDR3nt: TGTGCCAGCAGCGAGGGGGGACAGCTTAATGAAAAACTGTTTTTT
CDR3aa: CASSEGGQLNEKLFF

v_gene: TRBV2
j_gene: TRBJ2-7
d_gene: .
abundance: few
CDR3nt: TGTGCCAGCAGTAGAGACACGACCTACGAGCAGTACTTC
CDR3aa: CASSRDTTYEQYF

v_gene: TRBV6-5
j_gene: TRBJ2-5
d_gene: .
abundance: .
CDR3nt: TGTGCCAGCAGCCTAGCGCCTCAAGAGACCCAGTACTTC
CDR3aa: CASSLAPQETQYF

v_gene: TRBV2
j_gene: TRBJ1-4
d_gene: TRBD1
abundance: .
CDR3nt: TGTGCCATTAGGGACAGCTATAATGAAAAACTGTTTTTT
CDR3aa: CAIRDSYNEKLFF

v_gene: TRBV6-5
j_gene: TRBJ1-6
d_gene: TRBD1
abundance: few
CDR3nt: TGTGCCAGCAGTTCCACCGGGACAGGGAATTCACCCCTCCACTTT
CDR3aa: CASSSTGTGNSPLHF

v_gene: TRBV5-1
j_gene: TRBJ2-7
d_gene: TRBD2
abundance: .
CDR3nt: TGCGCCAGCAGCCGTGGGGTAGCGGGACGTTCCGAGCAGTACTTC
CDR3aa: CASSRGVAGRSEQYF

v_gene: TRBV11-2
j_gene: TRBJ2-1
d_gene: .
abundance: few
CDR3nt: TGTGCCAGCAGCCTGGGGACTGCTGAGCAGTTCTTC
CDR3aa: CASSLGTAEQFF

v_gene: TRBV5-1
j_gene: TRBJ2-6
d_gene: .
abundance: .
CDR3nt: TGCGCCAGCAGCTTGGTCGGGTCCTCTGGGGCCAACGTCCTGACTTTC
CDR3aa: CASSLVGSSGANVLTF

v_gene: TRBV7-9
j_gene: TRBJ2-7
d_gene: TRBD1
abundance: few
CDR3nt: TGTGCCAGCACCGTTGGGGGGGACAGGGCGCCCTACGAGCAGTACTTC
CDR3aa: CASTVGGDRAPYEQYF

v_gene: TRBV5-6
j_gene: TRBJ2-4
d_gene: .
abundance: .
CDR3nt: TGTGCCAGCAGCTTGGAGGGGAACATTCAGTACTTC
CDR3aa: CASSLEGNIQYF

v_gene: TRBV11-2
j_gene: TRBJ2-3
d_gene: TRBD2
abundance: .
CDR3nt: TGTGCCAGCCGCTCCCCCGGGGGGAGGCCGGGGACAGATACGCAGTATTTT
CDR3aa: CASRSPGGRPGTDTQYF

v_gene: TRBV28
j_gene: TRBJ2-5
d_gene: .
abundance: .
CDR3nt: TGTGCCAGCAGTTTATTAGTGGTGTCCCAAGAGACCCAGTACTTC
CDR3aa: CASSLLVVSQETQYF

v_gene: TRBV6-4
j_gene: TRBJ1-1
d_gene: .
abundance: .
CDR3nt: TGTGCCAGCAGAAACAGGGAGAACACTGAAGCTTTCTTT
CDR3aa: CASRNRENTEAFF

v_gene: TRBV18
j_gene: TRBJ1-2
d_gene: .
abundance: .
CDR3nt: TGTGCCAGCTCACCAGGGGGGGGCGAGGATGGCTACACCTTC
CDR3aa: CASSPGGGEDGYTF

v_gene: TRBV2
j_gene: TRBJ1-5
d_gene: TRBD1
abundance: few
CDR3nt: TGTGCCAGCAGTCTAGCAGGGGGAAGCAATCAGCCCCAGCATTTT
CDR3aa: CASSLAGGSNQPQHF

v_gene: TRBV28
j_gene: TRBJ2-3
d_gene: TRBD2
abundance: few
CDR3nt: TGTGCCAGCAGTTTTTTTGACCTACCTGGGAGGGCAGATACGCAGTATTTT
CDR3aa: CASSFFDLPGRADTQYF

v_gene: TRBV29-1
j_gene: TRBJ2-5
d_gene: .
abundance: few
CDR3nt: TGCAGCGTCGGGGGACGAGGAGAGACCCAGTACTTC
CDR3aa: CSVGGRGETQYF

v_gene: TRBV7-3
j_gene: TRBJ1-5
d_gene: .
abundance: .
CDR3nt: TGTGCCAGCAGCCAGCAGGAGGATCAGCCCCAGCATTTT
CDR3aa: CASSQQEDQPQHF

v_gene: TRBV7-2
j_gene: TRBJ1-5
d_gene: .
abundance: few
CDR3nt: TGTGCCAGCAGCTTAAGTCAGGCGGGGGCCCAGCCCCAGCATTTT
CDR3aa: CASSLSQAGAQPQHF

v_gene: TRBV5-8
j_gene: TRBJ2-7
d_gene: .
abundance: few
CDR3nt: TGTGCCAGCAGCTTGGCGACTAGCTACGAGCAGTACTTC
CDR3aa: CASSLATSYEQYF

v_gene: TRBV30
j_gene: TRBJ1-2
d_gene: TRBD1
abundance: .
CDR3nt: TGTGCCTCCTCCCTCCTCACAGGGGTCTATGGCTACACCTTC
CDR3aa: CASSLLTGVYGYTF

v_gene: TRBV7-2
j_gene: TRBJ2-5
d_gene: .
abundance: .
CDR3nt: TGTGCCAGCAGCCCCCGTCGGGGGACGTCTGTCGGGACCCAGTACTTC
CDR3aa: CASSPRRGTSVGTQYF

v_gene: TRBV6-5
j_gene: TRBJ2-7
d_gene: TRBD1
abundance: .
CDR3nt: TGTGCCAGCAGTTACGACCGGGACAGGGGGCGGATGCAGTACTTC
CDR3aa: CASSYDRDRGRMQYF

v_gene: TRBV9
j_gene: TRBJ2-1
d_gene: TRBD1
abundance: .
CDR3nt: TGTGCCAGCAGCGTAGAGGGACAGGGACCCAATGAGCAGTTCTTC
CDR3aa: CASSVEGQGPNEQFF

v_gene: TRBV28
j_gene: TRBJ2-7
d_gene: TRBD1
abundance: .
CDR3nt: TGTGCCAGCATCCACGGACAGGGGGCTTCCGAGCAGTACTTC
CDR3aa: CASIHGQGASEQYF

v_gene: TRBV29-1
j_gene: TRBJ1-2
d_gene: .
abundance: .
CDR3nt: TGCAGCGTCCTTGAGGCCTACACCTTC
CDR3aa: CSVLEAYTF

v_gene: TRBV27
j_gene: TRBJ1-1
d_gene: TRBD1
abundance: once
CDR3nt: TGTGCCAGCAGTTCAGGGGGCCGAGGAGCTTTCTTT
CDR3aa: CASSSGGRGAFF

v_gene: TRBV7-3
j_gene: TRBJ2-3
d_gene: .
abundance: .
CDR3nt: TGTGCCAGCAGCTTAAACCGTGACTTCACAGATACGCAGTATTTT
CDR3aa: CASSLNRDFTDTQYF

v_gene: TRBV10-3
j_gene: TRBJ1-1
d_gene: TRBD1
abundance: .
CDR3nt: TGTGCCATCAGCGTTGAGGGGGCAGGGAACACTGAAGCTTTCTTT
CDR3aa: CAISVEGAGNTEAFF

v_gene: TRBV9
j_gene: TRBJ1-6
d_gene: .
abundance: few
CDR3nt: TGTGCCAGCAGCGCCCTAGGGGTCTCCTATAATTCACCCCTCCACTTT
CDR3aa: CASSALGVSYNSPLHF

v_gene: TRBV10-3
j_gene: TRBJ2-6
d_gene: .
abundance: .
CDR3nt: TGTGCCATCATGAGGCCTGGGGCCAACGTCCTGACTTTC
CDR3aa: CAIMRPGANVLTF

v_gene: TRBV28
j_gene: TRBJ2-5
d_gene: TRBD2
abundance: .
CDR3nt: TGTGCCAGCAGTGCACTAGCGAGAGAGACCCAGTACTTC
CDR3aa: CASSALARETQYF

v_gene: TRBV25-1
j_gene: TRBJ1-2
d_gene: TRBD1
abundance: .
CDR3nt: TGTGCCAGCAGGGCGGACAGGGGCTTCTATGGCTACACCTTC
CDR3aa: CASRADRGFYGYTF

v_gene: TRBV18
j_gene: TRBJ1-4
d_gene: TRBD1
abundance: .
CDR3nt: TGTGCCAGCTCCCCCGGGACAGCTGAAAAACTGTTTTTT
CDR3aa: CASSPGTAEKLFF

v_gene: TRBV6-5
j_gene: TRBJ2-4
d_gene: .
abundance: .
CDR3nt: TGTGCCAGCAGTCAGGGGGGTGGAGGGAAAAACATTCAGTACTTC
CDR3aa: CASSQGGGGKNIQYF

v_gene: TRBV5-1
j_gene: TRBJ2-3
d_gene: .
abundance: few
CDR3nt: TGCGCCAGCAGCTTTTTACAGTCCACAGATACGCAGTATTTT
CDR3aa: CASSFLQSTDTQYF

v_gene: TRBV7-6
j_gene: TRBJ2-5
d_gene: TRBD2
abundance: few
CDR3nt: TGTGCCAGCAGCTTAGGACTAGCGGGAGGACAAGAGACCCAGTACTTC
CDR3aa: CASSLGLAGGQETQYF

v_gene: TRBV18
j_gene: TRBJ1-1
d_gene: TRBD1
abundance: .
CDR3nt: TGTGCCAGCTCACCCGGACAGGGGGAACCTGAAGCTTTCTTT
CDR3aa: CASSPGQGEPEAFF

v_gene: TRBV4-3
j_gene: TRBJ2-1
d_gene: .
abundance: few
CDR3nt: TGCGCCAGCAGCCAAGATTCAGGTCCGGGGAATGAGCAGTTCTTC
CDR3aa: CASSQDSGPGNEQFF

v_gene: TRBV30
j_gene: TRBJ2-2
d_gene: .
abundance: few
CDR3nt: TGTGCCTGGAGCCTTCACGAGGCAGGGGACACCGGGGAGCTGTTTTTT
CDR3aa: CAWSLHEAGDTGELFF

v_gene: TRBV30
j_gene: TRBJ1-5
d_gene: .
abundance: few
CDR3nt: TGTGCCTGGAGTGTTTTTGGCGGGTACAATCAGCCCCAGCATTTT
CDR3aa: CAWSVFGGYNQPQHF

v_gene: TRBV29-1
j_gene: TRBJ1-1
d_gene: .
abundance: .
CDR3nt: TGCAGCGTTGCGCGGGTGGCAGTTGGTGAAGCTTTCTTT
CDR3aa: CSVARVAVGEAFF

v_gene: TRBV6-5
j_gene: TRBJ2-3
d_gene: TRBD1
abundance: few
CDR3nt: TGTGCCAGCAGCTCCCCGGGACAGGGAGCAGATACGCAGTATTTT
CDR3aa: CASSSPGQGADTQYF

v_gene: TRBV2
j_gene: TRBJ2-2
d_gene: .
abundance: .
CDR3nt: TGTGCCAGCAGTGAGGACAGGAACACCGGGGAGCTGTTTTTT
CDR3aa: CASSEDRNTGELFF

v_gene: TRBV28
j_gene: TRBJ2-5
d_gene: .
abundance: once
CDR3nt: TGTGCCAGCAGTTTATTATCAGGGATGGAGACCCAGTACTTC
CDR3aa: CASSLLSGMETQYF